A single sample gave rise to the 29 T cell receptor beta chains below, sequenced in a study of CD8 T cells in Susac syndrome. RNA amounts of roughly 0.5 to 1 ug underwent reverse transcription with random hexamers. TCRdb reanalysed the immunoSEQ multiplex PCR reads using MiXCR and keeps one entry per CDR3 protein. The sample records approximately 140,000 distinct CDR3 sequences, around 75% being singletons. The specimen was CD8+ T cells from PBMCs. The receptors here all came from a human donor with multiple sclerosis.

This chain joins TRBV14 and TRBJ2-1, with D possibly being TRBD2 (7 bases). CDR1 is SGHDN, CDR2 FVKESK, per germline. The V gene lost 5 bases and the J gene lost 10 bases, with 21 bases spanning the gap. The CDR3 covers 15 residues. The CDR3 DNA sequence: TGTGCCAGCAGCTCCCAAGGGGGAGGGCCGGGGGAGCAGTTCTTC. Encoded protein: CASSSQGGGPGEQFF.

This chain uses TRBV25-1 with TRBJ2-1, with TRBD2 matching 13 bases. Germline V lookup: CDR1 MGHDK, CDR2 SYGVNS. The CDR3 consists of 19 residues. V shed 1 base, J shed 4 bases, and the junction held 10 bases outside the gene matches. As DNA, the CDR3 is TGTGCCAGCAGTGAATTAGGAGTCCCGGGACTAGCGGGATACAATGAGCAGTTCTTC. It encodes CASSELGVPGLAGYNEQFF. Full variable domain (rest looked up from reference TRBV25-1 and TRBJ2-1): EADIYQTPRYLVIGTGKKITLECSQTMGHDKMYWYQQDPGMELHLIHYSYGVNSTEKGDLSSESTVSRIRTEHFPLTLESARPSHTSQYLCASSELGVPGLAGYNEQFFGPGTRLTVL.

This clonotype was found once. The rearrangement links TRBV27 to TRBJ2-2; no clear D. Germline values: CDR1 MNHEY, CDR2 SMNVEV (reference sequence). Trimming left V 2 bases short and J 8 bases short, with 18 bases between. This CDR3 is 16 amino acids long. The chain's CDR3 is CASSLRQEPLTGELFF. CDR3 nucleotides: TGTGCCAGCAGTTTAAGGCAGGAGCCCCTAACAGGGGAGCTGTTTTTT.

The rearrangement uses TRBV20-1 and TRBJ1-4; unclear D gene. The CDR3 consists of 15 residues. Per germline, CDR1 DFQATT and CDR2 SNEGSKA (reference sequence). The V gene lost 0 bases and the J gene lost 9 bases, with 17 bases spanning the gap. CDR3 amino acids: CSARDPAGEGKKLFF. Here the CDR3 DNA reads TGCAGTGCTAGAGATCCCGCAGGCGAAGGGAAAAAACTGTTTTTT.

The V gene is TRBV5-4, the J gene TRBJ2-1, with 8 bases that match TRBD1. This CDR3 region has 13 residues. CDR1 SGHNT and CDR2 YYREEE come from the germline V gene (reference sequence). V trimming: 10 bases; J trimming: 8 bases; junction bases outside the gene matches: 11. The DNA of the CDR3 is TGTGCCTCAACAGGGGGTAACGGCGATGAGCAGTTCTTC. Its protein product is CASTGGNGDEQFF.

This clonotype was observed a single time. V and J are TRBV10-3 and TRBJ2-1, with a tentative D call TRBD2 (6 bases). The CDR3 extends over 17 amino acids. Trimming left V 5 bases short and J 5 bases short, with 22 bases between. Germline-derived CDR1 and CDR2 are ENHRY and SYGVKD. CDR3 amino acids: CAISTRRGTSINNEQFF. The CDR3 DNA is TGTGCCATCAGTACCCGCCGAGGAACTAGCATAAACAATGAGCAGTTCTTC.

The CDR3 region is CASRLRTGDTEAFF. The CDR3 nucleotides are TGTGCCAGCAGATTAAGGACAGGGGACACTGAAGCTTTCTTT. The chain links TRBV6-2 or TRBV6-3 to TRBJ1-1; 9 positions agree with TRBD1. V shed 6 bases, J shed 3 bases, and the junction held 5 bases outside the gene matches. Germline V lookup: CDR1 MNHEY, CDR2 SVGEGT. The CDR3 is 14 residues long.

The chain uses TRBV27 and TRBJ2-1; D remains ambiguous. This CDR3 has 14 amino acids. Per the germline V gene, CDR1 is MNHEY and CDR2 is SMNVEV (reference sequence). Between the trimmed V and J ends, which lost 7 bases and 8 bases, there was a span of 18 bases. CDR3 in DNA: TGTGCCAGCAAGGCGGTGGGCCTATGGGATGAGCAGTTCTTC. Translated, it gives CASKAVGLWDEQFF.

The CDR3 sequence is CASSQAVGSPFNEQFF. DNA of the CDR3: TGCGCCAGCAGCCAAGCGGTAGGGTCCCCTTTCAATGAGCAGTTCTTC. V gene TRBV4-3 combines with J gene TRBJ2-1; D is ambiguous. Germline CDR1 is LGHNA and CDR2 is YSLEER. V dropped 1 base and J dropped 6 bases, with 16 bases sitting between them. The CDR3 has 16 residues.

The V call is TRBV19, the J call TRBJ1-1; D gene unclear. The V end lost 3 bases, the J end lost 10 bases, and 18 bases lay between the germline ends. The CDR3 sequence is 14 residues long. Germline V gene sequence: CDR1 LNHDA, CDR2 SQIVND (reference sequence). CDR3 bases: TGTGCCAGTAGTATGGTCACCTCCGCTTATGGAGCTTTCTTT. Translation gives CASSMVTSAYGAFF.

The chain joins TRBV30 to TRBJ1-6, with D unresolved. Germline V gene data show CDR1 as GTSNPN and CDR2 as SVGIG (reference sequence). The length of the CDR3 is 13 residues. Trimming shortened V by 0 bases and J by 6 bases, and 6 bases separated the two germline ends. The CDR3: CAWSVMGNSPLHF. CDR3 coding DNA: TGTGCCTGGAGTGTGATGGGTAATTCACCCCTCCACTTT. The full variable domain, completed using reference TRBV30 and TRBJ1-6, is SQTIHQWPATLVQPVGSPLSLECTVEGTSNPNLYWYRQAAGRGLQLLFYSVGIGQISSEVPQNLSASRPQDRQFILSSKKLLLSDSGFYLCAWSVMGNSPLHFGNGTRLTVT.

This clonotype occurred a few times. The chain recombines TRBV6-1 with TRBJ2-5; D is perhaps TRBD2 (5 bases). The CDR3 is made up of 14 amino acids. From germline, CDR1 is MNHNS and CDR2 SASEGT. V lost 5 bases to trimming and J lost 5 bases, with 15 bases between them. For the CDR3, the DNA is TGTGCCAGCAGTTTCCTAGCACCGGGGGAGACCCAGTACTTC. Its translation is CASSFLAPGETQYF.

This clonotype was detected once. Here the CDR3 DNA reads TGTGCCAGCAGTTTATCGCCTGGGAACACAGATACGCAGTATTTT. Protein sequence: CASSLSPGNTDTQYF. The rearrangement uses TRBV27 and TRBJ2-3, with no clear D. CDR1 and CDR2 (germline): MNHEY, SMNVEV (reference sequence). The V end lost 0 bases, the J end lost 2 bases, and 9 bases lay between the germline ends. CDR3 length: 15 amino acids.

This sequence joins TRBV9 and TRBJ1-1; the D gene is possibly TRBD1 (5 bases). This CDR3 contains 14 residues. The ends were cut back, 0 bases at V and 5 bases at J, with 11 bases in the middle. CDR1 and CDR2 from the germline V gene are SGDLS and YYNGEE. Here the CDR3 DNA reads TGTGCCAGCAGCGTAGGTGGGGGTGGAACTGAAGCTTTCTTT. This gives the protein CASSVGGGGTEAFF.

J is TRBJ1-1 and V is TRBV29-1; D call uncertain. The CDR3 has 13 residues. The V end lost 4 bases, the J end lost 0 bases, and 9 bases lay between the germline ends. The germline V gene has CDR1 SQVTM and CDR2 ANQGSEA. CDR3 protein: CSVVDAMNTEAFF. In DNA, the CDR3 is TGCAGCGTTGTGGACGCTATGAACACTGAAGCTTTCTTT. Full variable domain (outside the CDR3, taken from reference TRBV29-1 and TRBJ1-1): SAVISQKPSRDICQRGTSLTIQCQVDSQVTMMFWYRQQPGQSLTLIATANQGSEATYESGFVIDKFPISRPNLTFSTLTVSNMSPEDSSIYLCSVVDAMNTEAFFGQGTRLTVV.

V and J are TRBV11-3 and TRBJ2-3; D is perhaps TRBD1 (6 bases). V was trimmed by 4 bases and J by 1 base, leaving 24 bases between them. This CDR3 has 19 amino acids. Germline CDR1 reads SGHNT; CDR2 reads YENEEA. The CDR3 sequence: CASSYGTLWIQARTDTQYF. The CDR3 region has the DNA TGTGCCAGCAGCTACGGGACACTCTGGATTCAGGCTCGCACAGATACGCAGTATTTT.

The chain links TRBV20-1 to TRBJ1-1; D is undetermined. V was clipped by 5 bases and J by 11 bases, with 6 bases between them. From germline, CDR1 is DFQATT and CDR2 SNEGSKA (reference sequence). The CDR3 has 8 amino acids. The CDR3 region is CSAGWAFF. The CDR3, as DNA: TGCAGTGCTGGGTGGGCTTTCTTT.

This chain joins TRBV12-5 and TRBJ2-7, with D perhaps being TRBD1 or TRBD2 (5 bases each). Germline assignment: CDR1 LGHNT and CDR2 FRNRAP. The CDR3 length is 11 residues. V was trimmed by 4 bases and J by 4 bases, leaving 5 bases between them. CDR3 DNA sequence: TGTGCTAGTGGTTGGGGGTACGAGCAGTACGTC. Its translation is CASGWGYEQYV.

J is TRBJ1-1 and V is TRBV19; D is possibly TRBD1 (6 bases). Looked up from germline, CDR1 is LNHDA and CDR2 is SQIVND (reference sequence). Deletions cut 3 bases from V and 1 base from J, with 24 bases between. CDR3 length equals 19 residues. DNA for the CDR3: TGTGCCAGTAGTATTTTGATTCCTCATTCGTCAGGGGAGAACACTGAAGCTTTCTTT. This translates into CASSILIPHSSGENTEAFF.

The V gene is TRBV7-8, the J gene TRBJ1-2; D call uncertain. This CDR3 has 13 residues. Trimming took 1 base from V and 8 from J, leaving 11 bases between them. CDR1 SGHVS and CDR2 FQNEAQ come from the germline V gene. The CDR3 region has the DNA TGTGCCAGCAGCTTAGTGTCGGGTGGGGGCTACACCTTC. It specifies CASSLVSGGGYTF.

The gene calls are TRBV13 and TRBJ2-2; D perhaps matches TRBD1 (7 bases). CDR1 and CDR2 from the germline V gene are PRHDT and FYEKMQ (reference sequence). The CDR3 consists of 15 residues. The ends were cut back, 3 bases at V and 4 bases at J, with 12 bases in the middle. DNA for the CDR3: TGTGCCAGCAGCTTCCAGGGGGGAGGCACCGGGGAGCTGTTTTTT. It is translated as CASSFQGGGTGELFF.

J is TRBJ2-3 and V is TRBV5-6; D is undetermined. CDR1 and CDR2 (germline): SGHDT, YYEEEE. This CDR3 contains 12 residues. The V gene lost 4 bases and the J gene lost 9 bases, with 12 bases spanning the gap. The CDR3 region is CASSQDHVTQYF. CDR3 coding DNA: TGTGCCAGCAGCCAGGACCACGTCACGCAGTATTTT.

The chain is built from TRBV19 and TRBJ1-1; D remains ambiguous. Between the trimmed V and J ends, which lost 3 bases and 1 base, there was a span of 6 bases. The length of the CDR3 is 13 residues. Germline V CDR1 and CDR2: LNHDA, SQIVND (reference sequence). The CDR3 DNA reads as TGTGCCAGTAGTATGTCAGCGAACACTGAAGCTTTCTTT. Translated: CASSMSANTEAFF.

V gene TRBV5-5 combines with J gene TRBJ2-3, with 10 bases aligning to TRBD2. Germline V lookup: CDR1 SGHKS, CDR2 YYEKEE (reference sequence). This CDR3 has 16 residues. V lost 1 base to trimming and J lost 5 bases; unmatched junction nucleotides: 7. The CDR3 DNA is TGTGCCAGCAGCTTGTTACTAGCGGGAACTGGAGATACGCAGTATTTT. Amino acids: CASSLLLAGTGDTQYF.

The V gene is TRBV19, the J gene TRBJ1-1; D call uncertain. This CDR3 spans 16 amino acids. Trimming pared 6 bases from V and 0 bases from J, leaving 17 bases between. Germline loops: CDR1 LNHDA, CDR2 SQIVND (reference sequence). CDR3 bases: TGTGCCAGTAGGGTGTTTAGTGCGGATATGAACACTGAAGCTTTCTTT. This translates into CASRVFSADMNTEAFF.

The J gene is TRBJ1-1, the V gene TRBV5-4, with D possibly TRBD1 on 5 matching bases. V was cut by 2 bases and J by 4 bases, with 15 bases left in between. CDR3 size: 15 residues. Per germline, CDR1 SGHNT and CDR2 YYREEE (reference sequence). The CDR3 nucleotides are TGTGCCAGCAGCTTCTCTCCTCAGGGAGCCACTGAAGCTTTCTTT. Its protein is CASSFSPQGATEAFF.

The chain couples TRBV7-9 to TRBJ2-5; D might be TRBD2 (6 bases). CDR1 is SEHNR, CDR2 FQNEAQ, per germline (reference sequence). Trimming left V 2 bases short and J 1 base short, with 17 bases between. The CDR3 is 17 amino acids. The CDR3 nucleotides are TGTGCCAGCAGCTTAACGGGACTGAAGGGACCCCAAGAGACCCAGTACTTC. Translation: CASSLTGLKGPQETQYF.

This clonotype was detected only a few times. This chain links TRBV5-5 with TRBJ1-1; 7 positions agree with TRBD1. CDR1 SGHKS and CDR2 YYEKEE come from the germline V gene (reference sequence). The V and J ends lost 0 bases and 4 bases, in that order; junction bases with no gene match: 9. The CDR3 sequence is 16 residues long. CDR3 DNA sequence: TGTGCCAGCAGCTTGGAGTTAGGGGGCCAGAGCACTGAAGCTTTCTTT. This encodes CASSLELGGQSTEAFF.

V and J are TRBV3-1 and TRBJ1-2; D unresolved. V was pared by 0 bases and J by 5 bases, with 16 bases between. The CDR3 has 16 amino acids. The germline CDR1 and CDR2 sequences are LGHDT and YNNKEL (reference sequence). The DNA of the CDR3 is TGTGCCAGCAGCCAAGACCCGGACGGGCCCCTTTATGGCTACACCTTC. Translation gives CASSQDPDGPLYGYTF.